The T cell receptor (beta chain) under discussion was sequenced for a study of human T cells and chemical hapten exposure. The overall study: An area of 2 cm by 2 to 2.5 cm on upper inner arm skin received 2% DPC for sensitization.

This clonotype came up many times. TCRdb re-called the RACE reads with MiXCR, one entry per CDR3 protein. Of around 62,000 distinct CDR3 sequences listed, roughly 6.7% are singletons. Time point meaning: pre-sensitization, week 0. Sample treatment: therapeutic diphenylcyclopropenone sensitization with weekly scalp DPC. V shed 0 bases and J 4 bases; nucleotides not matched to a gene: 6. CDR1 and CDR2 from the germline V gene are SGHRS and YFSETQ. The CDR3 totals 17 residues. The sequence was obtained from a woman aged 25-40 years with alopecia areata. Some clones in this sample may be carry-over from other donors' samples. The material was whole blood, obtained in connection with sensitization to the hapten diphenylcyclopropenone (DPC). The chain combines TRBV5-1 with TRBJ2-6, with TRBD1 identical over 8 bases. The CDR3 bases are TGCGCCAGCAGCTTGGTTGTGACAGGGGTCGGGGCCAACGTCCTGACTTTC. Translating it yields CASSLVVTGVGANVLTF.